This is a list of T cell receptor beta chains from one sample in a study of blood T cell repertoires in COVID-19. Sequenced by immunoSEQ multiplex PCR; TCRdb stores in-frame clones only, minus some. The sample has 200,000 to 250,000 clones, roughly 79% seen once. Input material: peripheral blood. The receptor source for this set is a woman older than 75 with COVID-19, enrolled during active disease. Each CDR3 is given with its conserved first and last residue. Fields, in order: CDR3 length, V gene, D gene, J gene, CDR3 DNA, CDR3 protein. D genes are given only for firm matches.

>11|TRBV29-1|.|TRBJ2-7
TGCAGCGTGGGAGATCTTCGGGAGCAGTACTTC
CSVGDLREQYF
>12|TRBV6-2/TRBV6-3|.|TRBJ1-2
TGTGCCAGCAGTTACGGACTGCCAGGCTACACCTTC
CASSYGLPGYTF
>15|TRBV7-9|TRBD2|TRBJ2-7
TGTGCCAGCACCTCCGGGGTAGCGGGGACCTACGAGCAGTACTTC
CASTSGVAGTYEQYF
>16|TRBV4-3|TRBD2|TRBJ2-3
TGCGCCAGCAGCCAAGAGAGACTAGCGGGAGCAGATACGCAGTATTTT
CASSQERLAGADTQYF
>15|TRBV9|.|TRBJ1-1
TGTGCCAGCAGCCCTCTCAGGCCCAGGGGCACTGAAGCTTTCTTT
CASSPLRPRGTEAFF
>17|TRBV6-2/TRBV6-3|TRBD1|TRBJ1-1
TGTGCCAGCAGCCCGTTCCACAGGGGGAGGGCGGACACTGAAGCTTTCTTT
CASSPFHRGRADTEAFF
>13|TRBV2|.|TRBJ1-2
TGTGCCTGCCAGCGGGACACGGAGCCAGGCTACACCTTC
CACQRDTEPGYTF
>13|TRBV2|.|TRBJ1-4
TGTGCCAGCAGCGGGGGGAGTAATGAAAAACTGTTTTTT
CASSGGSNEKLFF
>16|TRBV19|TRBD2|TRBJ2-7
TGTGCCAGTAGTCCGGGGGGACTAGCGGGAGTCTACGAGCAGTACTTC
CASSPGGLAGVYEQYF
>13|TRBV20-1|.|TRBJ1-3
TGCAGTGCTAGTACCGGGGCTGGAAACACCATATATTTT
CSASTGAGNTIYF
>12|TRBV4-1|.|TRBJ1-2
TGCGCCAGCAGCCAAGCGGACTATGGCTACACCTTC
CASSQADYGYTF
>15|TRBV5-1|.|TRBJ1-2
TGCGCCAGCAGCCCCGGACAGTATTCTAACTATGGCTACACCTTC
CASSPGQYSNYGYTF
>15|TRBV3-1/TRBV3-2|.|TRBJ1-1
TGTGCCAGCAGCCAAATTCAGGGGTTGTGGACTGAAGCTTTCTTT
CASSQIQGLWTEAFF
>15|TRBV14|TRBD2|TRBJ2-5
TGTGCCAGCAGCCTTAGCGGGAGGGTAAGAGAGACCCAGTACTTC
CASSLSGRVRETQYF
>16|TRBV19|TRBD2|TRBJ2-5
TGTGCCAGTAGTATAGGTAGGACTAGCGGGCAAGAGACCCAGTACTTC
CASSIGRTSGQETQYF
>14|TRBV15|TRBD2|TRBJ2-1
TGTGCCACCAGCAGGACTAGCAGACTCAATGAGCAGTTCTTC
CATSRTSRLNEQFF